This T cell receptor (beta chain) came from a study of siplizumab effects on memory and regulatory T cells. Around 100,000 TCR templates underwent assay in every sample. This table comes from immunoSEQ multiplex PCR, and its TCRdb copy is limited to in-frame clones, with some not included. The sample yields 50,000 or so clones, 85% to 95% seen once. Germline CDR1 and CDR2: SGHVS and FQNEAQ. V was trimmed by 6 bases and J by 4 bases, leaving 10 bases between them. CDR3 size: 12 residues. The receptor comes from a human donor in good health. This chain joins TRBV7-8 and TRBJ2-7; possibly TRBD1 or TRBD2 for D (5 bases each). Sequenced sample: CD8+ T cells sorted from blood. CDR3 region: CASRGDGYEQYF. The CDR3 DNA reads TGTGCCAGCAGAGGGGACGGGTACGAGCAGTACTTC. The full variable domain, its missing parts supplied by reference TRBV7-8 and TRBJ2-7, is GAGVSQSPRYKVAKRGQDVALRCDPISGHVSLFWYQQALGQGPEFLTYFQNEAQLDKSGLPSDRFFAERPEGSVSTLKIQRTQQEDSAVYLCASRGDGYEQYFGPGTRLTVT.